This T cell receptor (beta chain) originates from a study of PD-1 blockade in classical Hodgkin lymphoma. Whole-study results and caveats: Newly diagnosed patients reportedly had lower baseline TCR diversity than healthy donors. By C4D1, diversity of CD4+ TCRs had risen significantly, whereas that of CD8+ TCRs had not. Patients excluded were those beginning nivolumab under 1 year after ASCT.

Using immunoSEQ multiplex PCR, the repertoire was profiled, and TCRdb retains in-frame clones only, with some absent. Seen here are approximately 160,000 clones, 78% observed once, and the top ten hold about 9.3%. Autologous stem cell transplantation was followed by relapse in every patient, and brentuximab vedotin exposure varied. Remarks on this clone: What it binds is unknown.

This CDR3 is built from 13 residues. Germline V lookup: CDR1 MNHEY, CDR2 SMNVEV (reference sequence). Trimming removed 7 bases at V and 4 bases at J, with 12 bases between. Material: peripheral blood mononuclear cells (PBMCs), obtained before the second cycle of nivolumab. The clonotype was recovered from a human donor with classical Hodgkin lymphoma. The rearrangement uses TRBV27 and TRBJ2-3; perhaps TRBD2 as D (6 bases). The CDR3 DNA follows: TGTGCCAGCAAGGCCTCGGGGGCAGATACGCAGTATTTT. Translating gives CASKASGADTQYF.